This T cell receptor (beta chain) was observed in a study of fetal regulatory T cell absence and autoimmunity. The CDR3 is 15 residues long. Trimming removed 3 bases from V and 4 bases from J; junction bases left unmatched: 7. Germline V gene data show CDR1 as SGDLS and CDR2 as YYNGEE. Data came from immunoSEQ multiplex PCR; TCRdb stores just in-frame clones and leaves some out. The table has some 46,000 clones, 70% to 85% seen once. This receptor was taken from a newborn boy with IPEX syndrome. Material for sequencing was cord blood. The chain employs TRBV9 and TRBJ1-3; 7 bases map to TRBD1. The CDR3 sequence: CASSGLGQPGNTIYF. The CDR3 coding sequence is TGTGCCAGCAGCGGATTGGGACAGCCGGGAAACACCATATATTTT.